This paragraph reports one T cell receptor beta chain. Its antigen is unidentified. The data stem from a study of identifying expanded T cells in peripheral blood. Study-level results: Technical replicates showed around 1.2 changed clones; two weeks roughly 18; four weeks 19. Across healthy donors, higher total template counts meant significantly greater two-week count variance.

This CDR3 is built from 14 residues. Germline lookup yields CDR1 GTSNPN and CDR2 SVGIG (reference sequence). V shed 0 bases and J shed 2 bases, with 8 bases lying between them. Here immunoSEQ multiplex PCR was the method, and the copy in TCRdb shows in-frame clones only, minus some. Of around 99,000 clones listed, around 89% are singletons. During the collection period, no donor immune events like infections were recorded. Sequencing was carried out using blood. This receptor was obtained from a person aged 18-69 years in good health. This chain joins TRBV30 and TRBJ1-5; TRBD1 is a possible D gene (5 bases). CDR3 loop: CAWSVSGGNQPQHF. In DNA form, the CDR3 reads TGTGCCTGGAGTGTATCGGGGGGCAATCAGCCCCAGCATTTT.